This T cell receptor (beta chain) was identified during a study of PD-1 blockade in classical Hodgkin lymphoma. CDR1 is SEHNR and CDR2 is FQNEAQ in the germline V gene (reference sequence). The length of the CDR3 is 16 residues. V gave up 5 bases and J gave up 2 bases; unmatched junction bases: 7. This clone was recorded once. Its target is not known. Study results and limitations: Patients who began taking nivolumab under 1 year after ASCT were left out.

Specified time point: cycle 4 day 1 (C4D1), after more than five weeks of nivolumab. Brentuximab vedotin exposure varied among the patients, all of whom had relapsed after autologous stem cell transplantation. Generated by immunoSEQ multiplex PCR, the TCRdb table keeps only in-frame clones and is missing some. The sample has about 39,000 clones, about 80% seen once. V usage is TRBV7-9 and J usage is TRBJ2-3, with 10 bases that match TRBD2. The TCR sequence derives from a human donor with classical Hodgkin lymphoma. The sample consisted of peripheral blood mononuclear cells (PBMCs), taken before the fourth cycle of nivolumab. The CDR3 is CASSIVAGGNTDTQYF. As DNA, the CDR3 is TGTGCCAGCAGCATAGTAGCGGGGGGAAACACAGATACGCAGTATTTT.